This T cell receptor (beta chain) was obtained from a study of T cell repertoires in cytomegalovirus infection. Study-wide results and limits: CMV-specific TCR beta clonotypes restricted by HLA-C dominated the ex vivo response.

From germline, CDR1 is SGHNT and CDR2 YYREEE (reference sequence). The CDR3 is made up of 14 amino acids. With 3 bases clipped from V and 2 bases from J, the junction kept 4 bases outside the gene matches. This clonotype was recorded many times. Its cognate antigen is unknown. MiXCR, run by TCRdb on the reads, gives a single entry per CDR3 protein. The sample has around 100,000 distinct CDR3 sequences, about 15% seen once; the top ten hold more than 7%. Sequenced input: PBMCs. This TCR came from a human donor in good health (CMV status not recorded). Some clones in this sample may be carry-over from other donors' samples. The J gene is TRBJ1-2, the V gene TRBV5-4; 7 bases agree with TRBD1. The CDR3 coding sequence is TGTGCCAGCAGCTCCGGGACAGTCAACTATGGCTACACCTTC. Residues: CASSSGTVNYGYTF.